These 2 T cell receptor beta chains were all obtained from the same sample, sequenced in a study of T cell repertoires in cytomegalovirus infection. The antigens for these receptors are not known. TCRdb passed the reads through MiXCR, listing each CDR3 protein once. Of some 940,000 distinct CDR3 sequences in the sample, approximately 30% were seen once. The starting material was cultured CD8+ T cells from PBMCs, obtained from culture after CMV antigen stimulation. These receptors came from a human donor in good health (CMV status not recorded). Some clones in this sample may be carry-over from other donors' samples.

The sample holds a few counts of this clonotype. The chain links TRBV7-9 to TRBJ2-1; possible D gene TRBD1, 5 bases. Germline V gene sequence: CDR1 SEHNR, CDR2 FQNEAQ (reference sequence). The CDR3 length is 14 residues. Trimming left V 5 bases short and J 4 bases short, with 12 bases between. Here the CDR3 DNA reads TGTGCCAGCAGCCCAGAGACAGTATACAATGAGCAGTTCTTC. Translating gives CASSPETVYNEQFF.

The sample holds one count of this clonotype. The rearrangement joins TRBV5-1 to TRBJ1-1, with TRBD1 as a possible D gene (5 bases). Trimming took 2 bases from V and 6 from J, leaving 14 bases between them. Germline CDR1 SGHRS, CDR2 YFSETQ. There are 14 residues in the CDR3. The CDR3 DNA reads TGCGCCAGCAGCTTTCGGATGGGGGGTCCTGAAGCTTTCTTT. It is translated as CASSFRMGGPEAFF.